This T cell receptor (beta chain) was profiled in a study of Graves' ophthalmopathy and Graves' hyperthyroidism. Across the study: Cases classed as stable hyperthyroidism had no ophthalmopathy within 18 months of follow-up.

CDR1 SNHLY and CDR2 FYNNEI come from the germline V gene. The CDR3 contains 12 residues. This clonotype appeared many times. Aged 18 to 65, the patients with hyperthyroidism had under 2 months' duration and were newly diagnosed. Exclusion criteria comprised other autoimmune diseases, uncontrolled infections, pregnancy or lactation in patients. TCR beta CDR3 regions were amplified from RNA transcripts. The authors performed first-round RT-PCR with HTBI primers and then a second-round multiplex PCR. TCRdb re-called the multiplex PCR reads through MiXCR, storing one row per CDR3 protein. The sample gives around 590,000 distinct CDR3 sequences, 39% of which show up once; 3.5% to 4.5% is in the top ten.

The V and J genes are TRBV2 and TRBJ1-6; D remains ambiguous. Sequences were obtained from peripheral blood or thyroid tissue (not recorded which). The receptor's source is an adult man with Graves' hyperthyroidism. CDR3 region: CASTDYNSPLHF. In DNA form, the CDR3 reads TGTGCATCCACCGATTATAATTCACCCCTCCACTTT.